This is a list of T cell receptor beta chains from one sample in a study of T cell clones after liver transplantation. Only in-frame clones appear in the TCRdb table, and some are missing; sequencing was by immunoSEQ multiplex PCR. Of tens of thousands of clones detected, 90% to 95% appear once; the ten largest clones hold roughly 0.9%. The sample here was CD4+ T cells from blood, taken approximately 26 months after liver transplant. These TCRs come from a human patient who received a liver transplant. Some T cells may be graft donor cells. Both conserved end residues are trimmed from each CDR3.

TRBJ2-3 TRBV15 ATSRVAGDTQY
TRBJ2-7 TRBV10-3 AISEIGKKREQY
TRBJ2-7 TRBV9 ASSVGTSGIYEQY
TRBJ1-5 TRBV7-2 ASSWGNQPQH
TRBJ2-3 TRBV10-3 AIKRGPTDTQY
TRBJ2-1 TRBV7-2 ASSGTRYNEQF
TRBJ1-5 TRBV6-1 ASSLGGFSNQPQH
TRBJ2-2 TRBV7-3 ASSSGGELF
TRBJ2-1 TRBV27 ASSLLAVAYNEQF
TRBJ1-6 TRBV4-3 ASSQERALPLH
TRBJ2-7 TRBV30 AWSVGGSYEQY
TRBJ2-7 TRBV11-3 ASSPRQGEQY
TRBJ2-3 TRBV7-9 AGADLDTQY
TRBJ1-2 TRBV15 ATSRTGTPRGYT
TRBJ1-1 TRBV20-1 SAGTRLEAF
TRBJ2-5 TRBV7-2 ASSSQVAAQETQY
TRBJ2-7 TRBV21-1 ASSTTAAGQGRSYGQY
TRBJ2-3 TRBV4-3 ASSQDNAGGHGTDTQY
TRBJ2-5 TRBV4-1 ASSPSGRADETQY
TRBJ1-1 TRBV2 ASSEVATGFTEAF
TRBJ2-7 TRBV19 ASSRTSGDSYEQY
TRBJ2-7 TRBV2 ASIDSNYEQY
TRBJ2-4 TRBV4-1 ASSQDPPRELSAKNIQY
TRBJ1-1 TRBV20-1 SAQGPWGAF
TRBJ2-7 TRBV6-1 ASSAGTGNYEQY
TRBJ2-7 TRBV27 ASSRAGGPYEQY
TRBJ2-3 TRBV5-1 ASSQSTDTQY
TRBJ1-1 TRBV6-6 ASSLSRGPYSEAF
TRBJ1-1 TRBV19 ATLGDSATTEAF
TRBJ2-1 TRBV2 ASRLAGGDEQF
TRBJ2-1 TRBV18 ASSFHEQF
TRBJ1-4 TRBV5-4 ASSLGYPGPLF
TRBJ2-3 TRBV5-1 ASSYARGGGASTDTQY
TRBJ1-2 TRBV4-2 ASSQDADYGYT
TRBJ2-1 TRBV5-1 ASSSGPPSNEQF
TRBJ2-1 TRBV11-2 ASSPGLAGYEQF
TRBJ2-1 TRBV7-9 ASSLNGDPTNEQF
TRBJ2-3 TRBV4-2 ASSQGSTDTQY
TRBJ2-2 TRBV4-1 ASSHRTGNTGELF
TRBJ2-2 TRBV10-3 AIRGTGNTGELF
TRBJ1-3 TRBV5-1 ASSSGTLGNTIY
TRBJ1-6 TRBV2 ASKGVVGQGASPLH
TRBJ2-7 TRBV19 ASSRLGTGPYEQY
TRBJ1-4 TRBV6-1 ASSEMQGLEKLF
TRBJ2-5 TRBV12-5 ASGFFAETQY
TRBJ2-3 TRBV11-3 ASSRTSGDPSTDTQY
TRBJ2-2 TRBV10-2 ASKEGSGNTGELF
TRBJ1-1 TRBV6-5 ASRQRTGRGEAF
TRBJ2-7 TRBV5-1 ASSLTPRTDEQY
TRBJ2-7 TRBV19 ASSRIDGAYEQY